The clone carrying this TCR beta chain was counted a single time. Profiled with immunoSEQ multiplex PCR; TCRdb holds only in-frame clones, not every one. The table lists roughly 69,000 clones, just over 90% of them singletons. The data derive from a study of T cell changes during pregnancy in multiple sclerosis. The CDR3 has 13 residues. Looked up from germline, CDR1 is LGHNA and CDR2 is YSLEER. Trimming removed 0 bases at V and 8 bases at J, with 10 bases between. The chain links TRBV4-3 to TRBJ1-2; D possibly corresponds to TRBD1 (5 bases). This specimen was peripheral blood, taken in the second trimester of pregnancy. This TCR came from a female donor with multiple sclerosis, enrolled in a pregnancy study. DNA for the CDR3: TGCGCCAGCAGCCAAGATTCTAGGGGAGGCTACACCTTC. As protein: CASSQDSRGGYTF.